Presented here are 11 T cell receptor beta chains from one specimen sequenced in a study of T-cell reconstitution after alpha-beta-depleted transplantation in children. TCRbeta library construction was performed incorporating unique molecular identifiers. Each CDR3 protein gets one entry after TCRdb re-called the PCR reads with MiXCR. The top ten hold about 14% of the sample, which has fewer than 700,000 distinct CDR3 sequences, approximately 22% seen once. The sequences come from PBMCs, mostly from graft donor cells, collected 360 days after TCRalphabeta/CD19-depleted stem cell transplant. These receptors were collected from a boy under three years old who had a stem cell transplant for acute myeloid leukemia, so the T cells may come from the graft donor.

The rearrangement links TRBV6-6 to TRBJ1-2; D gene unclear. Deletions cut 0 bases from V and 6 bases from J, with 8 bases between. The CDR3 is 13 amino acids. Germline CDR1 MNHNY, CDR2 SVGAGI (reference sequence). The CDR3 DNA follows: TGTGCCAGCAGTTACTCGAATCCGAATGGCTACACCTTC. Encoded protein: CASSYSNPNGYTF.

This clonotype was found a few times. The chain combines TRBV15 with TRBJ2-5; 8 bases match TRBD1. The CDR3 runs 14 residues. V shed 4 bases, J shed 5 bases, and the junction held 6 bases outside the gene matches. The germline V gene has CDR1 LNHNV and CDR2 YYDKDF (reference sequence). The CDR3 loop is CATSTDRGRETQYF. CDR3 DNA: TGTGCCACCAGCACCGACAGGGGAAGGGAGACCCAGTACTTC.

A few counts support this clonotype. The chain employs TRBV20-1 and TRBJ2-2; 9 bases are a match to TRBD1. CDR1 DFQATT and CDR2 SNEGSKA come from the germline V gene (reference sequence). This CDR3 contains 14 residues. V lost 8 bases, J lost 8 bases, and 12 bases stayed unmatched. CDR3 DNA sequence: TGCAGTACACAAAGGGACAGGGTATTTGGGGAGCTGTTTTTT. Protein: CSTQRDRVFGELFF.

This clonotype has ten or more counts. J is TRBJ2-3 and V is TRBV28; D is perhaps TRBD2 (6 bases). Germline V CDR1 and CDR2: MDHEN, SYDVKM. Trimming cost V 4 bases and J 1 base, with 18 bases left between them. The CDR3 totals 17 residues. The CDR3 loop is CASSSSRDFLRTDTQYF. The CDR3 coding sequence is TGTGCCAGCAGTTCTTCCCGGGACTTTCTGCGCACAGATACGCAGTATTTT.

The chain employs TRBV7-9 and TRBJ2-5; no clear D. Trimming pared 1 base from V and 4 bases from J, leaving 10 bases between. Germline lookup yields CDR1 SEHNR and CDR2 FQNEAQ (reference sequence). This CDR3 is built from 14 residues. The CDR3 nucleotides are TGTGCCAGCAGCTTAGTGTACACCGGAGAGACCCAGTACTTC. This codes for CASSLVYTGETQYF.

Only a few counts were recorded for this clonotype. The V call is TRBV4-3, the J call TRBJ1-1, with D possibly TRBD1 on 5 matching bases. V was clipped by 1 base and J by 1 base, with 7 bases between them. This CDR3 region has 14 residues. Germline V gene lookup returns CDR1 LGHNA and CDR2 YSLEER. DNA for the CDR3: TGCGCCAGCAGCCAAGGGACACGGAACACTGAAGCTTTCTTT. Translation: CASSQGTRNTEAFF.

This clonotype has only a few counts. This chain connects TRBV7-2 to TRBJ2-5; 8 nucleotides line up with TRBD2. This CDR3 has 14 residues. Germline values: CDR1 SGHTA, CDR2 FQGNSA. With 5 bases clipped from V and 5 bases from J, the junction kept 7 bases outside the gene matches. CDR3 protein: CASSAGLGDETQYF. CDR3 DNA sequence: TGTGCCAGCAGCGCGGGACTAGGGGACGAGACCCAGTACTTC.

The rearrangement links TRBV20-1 to TRBJ2-5, with 13 nucleotides matching TRBD2. CDR1 and CDR2 (germline): DFQATT, SNEGSKA (reference sequence). V gave up 6 bases and J gave up 5 bases; unmatched junction bases: 18. This CDR3 has 18 residues. CDR3: CSAPPRTSGGLGAETQYF. The CDR3 DNA follows: TGCAGTGCCCCACCCAGGACTAGCGGGGGACTAGGGGCTGAGACCCAGTACTTC.

The J gene is TRBJ2-3, the V gene TRBV12-3 or TRBV12-4; D gene ambiguous. Trimming removed 4 bases from V and 0 bases from J, with 14 bases in between. This CDR3 has 16 residues. Here the CDR3 DNA reads TGTGCCAGCAGTTCCTCGTCGGCTAGGAGCACAGATACGCAGTATTTT. Amino acid sequence: CASSSSSARSTDTQYF.

This clonotype was detected many times. V gene TRBV10-3 combines with J gene TRBJ2-6; 7 positions agree with TRBD1. CDR3 size: 18 residues. V dropped 0 bases and J dropped 0; count of bases not matched to a gene: 5. Germline loops: CDR1 ENHRY, CDR2 SYGVKD. CDR3 in DNA: TGTGCCATCAGTGAGTCAGGGGGCTGGGGCTCTGGGGCCAACGTCCTGACTTTC. It codes for CAISESGGWGSGANVLTF.

This clonotype appeared many times. The CDR3 DNA reads as TGTGCCAGCAGTGTGGTGGTTGGGGAGACCCAGTACTTC. It codes for CASSVVVGETQYF. The V and J genes are TRBV25-1 and TRBJ2-5; D remains ambiguous. The V gene lost 4 bases and the J gene lost 5 bases, with 11 bases spanning the gap. The germline V gene has CDR1 MGHDK and CDR2 SYGVNS. There are 13 residues in the CDR3.